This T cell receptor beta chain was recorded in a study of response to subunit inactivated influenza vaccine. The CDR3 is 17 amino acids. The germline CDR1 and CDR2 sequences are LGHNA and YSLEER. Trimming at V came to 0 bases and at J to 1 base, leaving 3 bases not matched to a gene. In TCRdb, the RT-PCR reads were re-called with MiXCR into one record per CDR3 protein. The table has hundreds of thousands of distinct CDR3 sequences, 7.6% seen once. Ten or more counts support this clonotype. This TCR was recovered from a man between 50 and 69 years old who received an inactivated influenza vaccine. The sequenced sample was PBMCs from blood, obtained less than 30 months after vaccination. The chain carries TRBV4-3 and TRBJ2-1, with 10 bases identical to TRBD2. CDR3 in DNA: TGCGCCAGCAGCCAAGATCTACTAGCGGGGTCCTACAATGAGCAGTTCTTC. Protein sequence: CASSQDLLAGSYNEQFF.